Each of the 21 T cell receptor beta chains below was sequenced from the same sample in a study of OX40 agonist ivuxolimab in advanced cancers. Generated by immunoSEQ multiplex PCR, the TCRdb table keeps only in-frame clones and is missing some. The repertoire holds over 55,000 clones, 90% to 95% seen once, with 2% to 2.5% in the top ten. Specimen: CD4+ or CD8+ T cells sorted from blood, collected in a trial of the OX40 agonist ivuxolimab. Receptor source: an adult with an advanced solid tumor such as melanoma, head and neck, liver or kidney cancer.

The chain links TRBV7-9 to TRBJ2-3; D is uncertain. Deletions cut 1 base from V and 6 bases from J, with 5 bases between. Germline-derived CDR1 and CDR2 are SEHNR and FQNEAQ (reference sequence). The CDR3 has 12 residues. This CDR3 is CASSLEGDTQYF. The CDR3 DNA reads TGTGCCAGCAGCTTAGAGGGTGATACGCAGTATTTT.

This clone appeared once. The chain uses TRBV9 and TRBJ1-3; D perhaps matches TRBD1 (5 bases). CDR1 and CDR2 from the germline V gene are SGDLS and YYNGEE. This CDR3 region has 13 residues. V was pared by 4 bases and J by 6 bases, with 11 bases between. CDR3 amino acids: CASSRDFENTIYF. The CDR3 DNA is TGTGCCAGCAGCAGGGACTTCGAAAACACCATATATTTT.

The CDR3, as DNA: TGTGCCAGCAGTAGAGGGGACATTGTTGCCACTGAAGCTTTCTTT. Translation: CASSRGDIVATEAFF. V usage is TRBV6-5 and J usage is TRBJ1-1; tentative D call: TRBD1 (6 bases). With 5 bases removed from V and 4 bases from J, the gap between germline ends came to 17 bases. The CDR3 has 15 residues. Germline V gives CDR1 MNHEY, CDR2 SVGAGI.

This chain uses TRBV28 with TRBJ2-5, with D perhaps matching TRBD2 (6 bases). Germline V lookup: CDR1 MDHEN, CDR2 SYDVKM. This CDR3 has 15 amino acids. V dropped 3 bases and J dropped 10 bases, with 21 bases sitting between them. The CDR3 sequence is CASSFVSGSMRNQYF. CDR3 nucleotide sequence: TGTGCCAGCAGTTTTGTTAGCGGCTCGATGAGGAACCAGTACTTC.

The genes are TRBV11-2 and TRBJ2-5; the D is unclear. The better agreement between TRBJ2-7 and the DNA end casts doubt on the J call. The germline gives CDR1 SGHAT, CDR2 FQNNGV. The CDR3 loop spans 11 amino acids. The CDR3, as DNA: TGTGCCAGCAGCGATACCTACGAGCAGTACTTC. As protein: CASSDTYEQYF.

The chain combines TRBV19 with TRBJ2-3; no reliable D call. Germline CDR1 LNHDA, CDR2 SQIVND (reference sequence). The CDR3 has 13 amino acids. V lost 9 bases and J 1 base, leaving 11 bases between the germline ends. Written as DNA, the CDR3 is TGTGCCAGCACCAGTGAGGGCACAGATACGCAGTATTTT. This gives the protein CASTSEGTDTQYF.

The V gene is TRBV6-6, the J gene TRBJ1-1; 10 bases map to TRBD1. Per the germline V gene, CDR1 is MNHNY and CDR2 is SVGAGI (reference sequence). V was pared by 10 bases and J by 4 bases, with 9 bases of the junction left unmatched. There are 14 residues in the CDR3. The CDR3 region is CATLPGQGPTEAFF. Written as DNA, the CDR3 is TGTGCCACCCTTCCGGGACAGGGGCCCACTGAAGCTTTCTTT.

In its sample, this clone was seen once. The chain links TRBV2 to TRBJ1-5; the D gene is possibly TRBD1 (5 bases). The CDR3 length is 16 residues. Trimming shortened V by 6 bases and J by 6 bases, and 21 bases separated the two germline ends. The V gene's germline CDR1 is SNHLY and CDR2 FYNNEI. CDR3 nucleotides: TGTGCCAGCAGCCACCTCCCAGGCCGGGACCTTCAGCCCCAGCATTTT. Encoded protein: CASSHLPGRDLQPQHF.

This clone was observed a handful of times. The chain links TRBV19 to TRBJ1-2; D remains unclear. CDR1 and CDR2 from the germline V gene are LNHDA and SQIVND (reference sequence). CDR3 size: 15 residues. The V end lost 0 bases, the J end lost 2 bases, and 10 bases lay between the germline ends. Written as DNA, the CDR3 is TGTGCCAGTAGTATAGATGGGGTATACAACTATGGCTACACCTTC. The encoded protein is CASSIDGVYNYGYTF. Filled out from reference TRBV19 and TRBJ1-2, the complete variable domain reads DGGITQSPKYLFRKEGQNVTLSCEQNLNHDAMYWYRQDPGQGLRLIYYSQIVNDFQKGDIAEGYSVSREKKESFPLTVTSAQKNPTAFYLCASSIDGVYNYGYTFGSGTRLTVV.

This rearrangement joins TRBV6-1 to TRBJ2-7; D call uncertain. The CDR3 is 14 residues long. V was cut by 2 bases and J by 6 bases, with 14 bases left in between. Germline CDR1 and CDR2: MNHNS and SASEGT. DNA for the CDR3: TGTGCCAGCAGTGAAAGAAACCGCCGCGGCGAGCAGTACTTC. This sequence encodes CASSERNRRGEQYF.

The chain uses TRBV7-9 and TRBJ2-5; D might be TRBD2 (6 bases). V was shortened by 0 bases and J by 5 bases, with 16 bases between the two germline ends. Germline loops: CDR1 SEHNR, CDR2 FQNEAQ (reference sequence). This CDR3 spans 16 amino acids. CDR3 DNA sequence: TGTGCCAGCAGCTTAGCCGGGGGAGTAATAGTTGAGACCCAGTACTTC. This sequence encodes CASSLAGGVIVETQYF.

The rearrangement uses TRBV28 and TRBJ2-1; 8 bases align to TRBD2. The CDR3 length is 15 residues. Germline trimming cut 7 bases from V and 4 bases from J; bases unmatched to any gene: 9. CDR1 is MDHEN and CDR2 is SYDVKM in the germline V gene. As DNA, the CDR3 is TGTGCCAGCACCAATACGGGGGGGAGGTACAATGAGCAGTTCTTC. Its translation: CASTNTGGRYNEQFF.

In this sample, this clone turned up once. The same CDR3 also results from other DNA sequences found in this sample. The chain joins TRBV18 to TRBJ2-7, with TRBD1 as a possible D gene (5 bases). Trimming stripped 5 bases from V and 5 bases from J, with 16 bases between. The germline V gene has CDR1 KGHSH and CDR2 LQKENI. The CDR3 is made up of 14 amino acids. The chain's CDR3 is CASSVQGQIDEQYF. The CDR3 DNA reads TGTGCCAGCTCAGTGCAGGGTCAGATCGACGAGCAGTACTTC.

The rearrangement joins TRBV7-8 to TRBJ2-7; D unresolved. Germline V gene data show CDR1 as SGHVS and CDR2 as FQNEAQ. V lost 3 bases and J lost 0, with 6 bases in between. This CDR3 comprises 13 residues. The CDR3 loop is CASSFQSSYEQYF. The CDR3 DNA is TGTGCCAGCAGCTTTCAGAGCTCCTACGAGCAGTACTTC. Full variable domain (rest looked up from reference TRBV7-8 and TRBJ2-7): GAGVSQSPRYKVAKRGQDVALRCDPISGHVSLFWYQQALGQGPEFLTYFQNEAQLDKSGLPSDRFFAERPEGSVSTLKIQRTQQEDSAVYLCASSFQSSYEQYFGPGTRLTVT.

CDR3 loop: CASSTSGGAGEQFF. CDR3 sequence (DNA): TGTGCCAGCTCCACTAGCGGGGGGGCAGGTGAGCAGTTCTTC. The chain links TRBV25-1 to TRBJ2-1; 13 nucleotides agree with TRBD2. Germline-derived CDR1 and CDR2 are MGHDK and SYGVNS. Losses at the gene ends were 8 bases for V and 9 bases for J; bases not matched to a gene: 7. This CDR3 has 14 amino acids.

The CDR3 nucleotides read TGTTCCTCCACCGGGGAAAAAAACATTCAGTACTTC. The encoded protein is CSSTGEKNIQYF. V usage is TRBV2 and J usage is TRBJ2-4; tentative D call: TRBD2 (5 bases). The length of the CDR3 is 12 residues. CDR1 and CDR2 from the germline V gene are SNHLY and FYNNEI.

V is TRBV19 and J is TRBJ2-5, with D maybe TRBD1 (8 bases). Trimming left V 6 bases short and J 5 bases short, with 16 bases between. The germline gives CDR1 LNHDA, CDR2 SQIVND (reference sequence). The CDR3 extends over 14 amino acids. CDR3: CASRAGQGGETQYF. Written as DNA, the CDR3 is TGTGCCAGTAGGGCTGGACAGGGAGGGGAGACCCAGTACTTC.

Only one count was recorded for this clone. The chain uses TRBV11-2 and TRBJ2-1, with 7 bases matching TRBD1. The CDR3 is made up of 15 amino acids. Germline assignment: CDR1 SGHAT and CDR2 FQNNGV. V gave up 0 bases and J gave up 7 bases; unmatched junction bases: 6. The DNA of the CDR3 is TGTGCCAGCAGCTTAGACGGACAGGTTGGTAATGAGCAGTTCTTC. It translates to CASSLDGQVGNEQFF.

This chain uses TRBV5-1 with TRBJ2-3; D perhaps matches TRBD2 (5 bases). CDR3 length: 12 residues. V was clipped by 6 bases and J by 1 base, with 6 bases between them. Germline loops: CDR1 SGHRS, CDR2 YFSETQ. The CDR3 loop is CASKLGTDTQYF. In DNA, the CDR3 is TGCGCCAGCAAACTAGGCACAGATACGCAGTATTTT.

The sample holds a few counts of this clone. Other DNA sequences from this sample encode an identical CDR3 as well. V is TRBV28 and J is TRBJ2-2, with D possibly matching TRBD1 (5 bases). Trimming cost V 4 bases and J 1 base, with 7 bases left between them. This CDR3 has 14 amino acids. Per germline, CDR1 MDHEN and CDR2 SYDVKM. The CDR3 region is CASSSGQNTGELFF. The DNA of the CDR3 is TGTGCCAGCAGTTCCGGACAGAACACCGGGGAGCTGTTTTTT.

The chain employs TRBV7-9 and TRBJ2-5; TRBD2 agrees at 9 bases. The germline gives CDR1 SEHNR, CDR2 FQNEAQ (reference sequence). There are 14 residues in the CDR3. The ends lost 6 bases at V and 3 bases at J; junction bases unmatched: 5. CDR3 DNA sequence: TGTGCCAGCAGTCCAAGACTAGCGGAAGAGACCCAGTACTTC. Translating it yields CASSPRLAEETQYF.